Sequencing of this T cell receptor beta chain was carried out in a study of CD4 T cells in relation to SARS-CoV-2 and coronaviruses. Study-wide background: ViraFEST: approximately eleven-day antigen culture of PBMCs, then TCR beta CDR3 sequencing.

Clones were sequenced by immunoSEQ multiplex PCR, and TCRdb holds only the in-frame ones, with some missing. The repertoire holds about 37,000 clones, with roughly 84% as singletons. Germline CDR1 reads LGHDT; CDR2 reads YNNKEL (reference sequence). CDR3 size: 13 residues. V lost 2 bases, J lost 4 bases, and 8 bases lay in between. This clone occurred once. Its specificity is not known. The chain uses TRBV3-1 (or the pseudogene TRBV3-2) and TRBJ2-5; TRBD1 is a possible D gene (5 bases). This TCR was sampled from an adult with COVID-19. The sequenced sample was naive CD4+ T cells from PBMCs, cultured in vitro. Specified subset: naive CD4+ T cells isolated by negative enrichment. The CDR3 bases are TGTGCCAGCAGCCAAATTAGGGGAGAGACCCAGTACTTC. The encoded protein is CASSQIRGETQYF.